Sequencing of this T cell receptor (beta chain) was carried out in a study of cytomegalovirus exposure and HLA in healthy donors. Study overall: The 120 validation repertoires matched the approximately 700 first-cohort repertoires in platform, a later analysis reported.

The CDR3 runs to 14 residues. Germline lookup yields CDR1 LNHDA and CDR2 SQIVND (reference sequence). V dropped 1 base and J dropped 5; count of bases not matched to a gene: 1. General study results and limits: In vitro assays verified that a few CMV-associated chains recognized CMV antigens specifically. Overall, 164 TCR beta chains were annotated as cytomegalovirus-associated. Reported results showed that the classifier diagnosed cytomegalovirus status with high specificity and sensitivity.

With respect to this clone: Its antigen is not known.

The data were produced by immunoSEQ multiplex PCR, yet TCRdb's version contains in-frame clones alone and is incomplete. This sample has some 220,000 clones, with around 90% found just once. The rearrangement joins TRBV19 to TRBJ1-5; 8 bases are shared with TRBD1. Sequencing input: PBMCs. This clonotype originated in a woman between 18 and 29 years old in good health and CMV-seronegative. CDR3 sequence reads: CASSIGQGHQPQHF. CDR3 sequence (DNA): TGTGCCAGTAGTATAGGACAGGGGCATCAGCCCCAGCATTTT.